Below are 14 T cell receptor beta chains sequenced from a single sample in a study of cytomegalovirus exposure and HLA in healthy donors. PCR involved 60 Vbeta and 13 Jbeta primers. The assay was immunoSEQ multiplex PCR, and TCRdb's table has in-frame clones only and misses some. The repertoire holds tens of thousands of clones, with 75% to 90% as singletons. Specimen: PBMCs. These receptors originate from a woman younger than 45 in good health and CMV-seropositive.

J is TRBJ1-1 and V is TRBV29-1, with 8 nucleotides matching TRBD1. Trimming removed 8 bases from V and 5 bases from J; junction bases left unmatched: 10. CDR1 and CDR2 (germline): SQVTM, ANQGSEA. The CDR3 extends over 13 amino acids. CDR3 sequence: CSILGQGGTEAFF. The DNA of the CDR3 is TGCAGCATACTCGGACAGGGTGGAACTGAAGCTTTCTTT.

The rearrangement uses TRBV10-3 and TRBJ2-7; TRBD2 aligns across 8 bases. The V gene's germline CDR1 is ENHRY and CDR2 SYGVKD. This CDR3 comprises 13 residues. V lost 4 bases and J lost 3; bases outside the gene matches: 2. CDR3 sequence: CAISGTSGYEQYF. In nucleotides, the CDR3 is TGTGCCATCAGTGGAACTAGCGGCTACGAGCAGTACTTC.

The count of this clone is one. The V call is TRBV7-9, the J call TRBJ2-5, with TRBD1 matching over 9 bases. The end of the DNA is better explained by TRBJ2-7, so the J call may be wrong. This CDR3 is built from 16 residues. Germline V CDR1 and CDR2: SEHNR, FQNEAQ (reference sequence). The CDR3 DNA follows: TGTGCCAGCAGCGGACAAAACAGGGGGCGCGTCTACGAGCAGTACTTC. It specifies CASSGQNRGRVYEQYF.

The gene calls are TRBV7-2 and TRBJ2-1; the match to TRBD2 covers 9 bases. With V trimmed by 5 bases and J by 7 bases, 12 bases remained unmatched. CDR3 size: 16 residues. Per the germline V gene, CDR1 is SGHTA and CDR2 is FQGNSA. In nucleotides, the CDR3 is TGTGCCAGCAGCCCCCTCGGTAGCGGGAGTCTGAATGAGCAGTTCTTC. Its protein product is CASSPLGSGSLNEQFF.

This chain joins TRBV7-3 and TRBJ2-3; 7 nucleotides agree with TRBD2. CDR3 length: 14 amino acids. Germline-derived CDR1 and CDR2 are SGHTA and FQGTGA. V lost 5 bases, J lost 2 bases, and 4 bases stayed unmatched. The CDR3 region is CASSPSGLTDTQYF. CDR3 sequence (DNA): TGTGCCAGCAGCCCTAGCGGACTCACAGATACGCAGTATTTT.

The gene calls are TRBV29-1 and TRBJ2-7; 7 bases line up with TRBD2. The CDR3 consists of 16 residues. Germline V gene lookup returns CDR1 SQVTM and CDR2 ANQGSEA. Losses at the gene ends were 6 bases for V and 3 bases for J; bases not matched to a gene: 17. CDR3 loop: CSVLGVEGLRYYEQYF. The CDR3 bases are TGCAGCGTACTCGGGGTAGAGGGACTACGATACTACGAGCAGTACTTC.

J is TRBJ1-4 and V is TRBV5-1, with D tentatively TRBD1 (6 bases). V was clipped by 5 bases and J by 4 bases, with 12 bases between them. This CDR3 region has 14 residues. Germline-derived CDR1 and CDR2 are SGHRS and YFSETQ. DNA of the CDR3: TGCGCCAGCAGTCGGGACAACGATAATGAAAAACTGTTTTTT. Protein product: CASSRDNDNEKLFF.

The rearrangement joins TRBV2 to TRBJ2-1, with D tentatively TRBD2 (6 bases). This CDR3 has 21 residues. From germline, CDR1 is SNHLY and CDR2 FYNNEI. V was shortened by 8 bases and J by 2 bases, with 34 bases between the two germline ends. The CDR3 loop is CASPEVRSGLLIPGTYNEQFF. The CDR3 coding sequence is TGTGCCAGCCCCGAGGTCCGGTCGGGACTCCTGATACCCGGCACCTACAATGAGCAGTTCTTC.

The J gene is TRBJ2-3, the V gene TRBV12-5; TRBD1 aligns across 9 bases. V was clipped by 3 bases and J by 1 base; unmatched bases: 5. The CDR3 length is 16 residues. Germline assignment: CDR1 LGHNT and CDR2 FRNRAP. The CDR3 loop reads CASGFPTGGRTDTQYF. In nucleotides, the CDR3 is TGTGCTAGTGGTTTTCCGACAGGGGGACGCACAGATACGCAGTATTTT.

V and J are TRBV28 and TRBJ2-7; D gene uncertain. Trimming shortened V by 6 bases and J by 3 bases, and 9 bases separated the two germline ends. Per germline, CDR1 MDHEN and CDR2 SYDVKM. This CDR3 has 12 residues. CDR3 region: CASSWAGYEQYF. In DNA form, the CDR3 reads TGTGCCAGCAGCTGGGCCGGCTACGAGCAGTACTTC.

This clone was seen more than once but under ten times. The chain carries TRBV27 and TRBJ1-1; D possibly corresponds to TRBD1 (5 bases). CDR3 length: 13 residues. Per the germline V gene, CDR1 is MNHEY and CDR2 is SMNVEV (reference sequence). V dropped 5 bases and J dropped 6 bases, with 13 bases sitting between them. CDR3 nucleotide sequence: TGTGCCAGCAGTGACGGGGGGGTAGCTGAAGCTTTCTTT. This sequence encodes CASSDGGVAEAFF.

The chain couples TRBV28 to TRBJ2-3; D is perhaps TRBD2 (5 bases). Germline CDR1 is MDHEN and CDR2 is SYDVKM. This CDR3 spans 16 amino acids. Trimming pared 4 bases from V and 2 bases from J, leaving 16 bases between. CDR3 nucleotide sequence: TGTGCCAGCAGTTCGGTTAGCGAAACGTACACAGATACGCAGTATTTT. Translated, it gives CASSSVSETYTDTQYF.

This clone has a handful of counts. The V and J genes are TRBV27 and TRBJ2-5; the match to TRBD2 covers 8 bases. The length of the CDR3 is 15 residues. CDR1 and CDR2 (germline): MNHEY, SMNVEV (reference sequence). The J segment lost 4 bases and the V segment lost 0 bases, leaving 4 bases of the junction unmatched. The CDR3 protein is CASSLSGTRGETQYF. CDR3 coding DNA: TGTGCCAGCAGTTTATCCGGGACTAGAGGAGAGACCCAGTACTTC.

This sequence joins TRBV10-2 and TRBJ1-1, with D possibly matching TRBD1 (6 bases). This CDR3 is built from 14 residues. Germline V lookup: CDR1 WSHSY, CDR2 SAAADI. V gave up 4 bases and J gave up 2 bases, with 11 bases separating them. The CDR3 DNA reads TGCGCCAGCAGTGTAGGGGGGGTTAACACTGAAGCTTTCTTT. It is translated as CASSVGGVNTEAFF.